These T cell receptor beta chains were read from a single sample in a study of blood T cell repertoires in COVID-19. TCRdb's table, derived via immunoSEQ multiplex PCR, lists solely in-frame clones and lacks some. The table records approximately 99,000 clones, 80% to 90% of them present only once. Sequenced material: peripheral blood. These receptor sequences come from a man aged 45-60 years with COVID-19, enrolled during active disease. Each CDR3 is given with its conserved first and last residue. A D gene is named only where the DNA matches it firmly. The size of a clone is reported for some rows only, either as once, few or many, or as a class for expanded clones.

-	TRBV15	TRBJ2-1	-	CATSRGLASSYNEQFF	TGTGCCACCAGCAGAGGACTGGCCAGCTCCTACAATGAGCAGTTCTTC
-	TRBV7-9	TRBJ2-2	TRBD1	CASREDRGTGELFF	TGTGCCAGCAGAGAGGACAGGGGCACCGGGGAGCTGTTTTTT
-	TRBV5-6	TRBJ2-1	TRBD2	CASTSRLAGILGYNEQFF	TGTGCCAGCACCTCCAGACTAGCAGGGATACTCGGCTACAATGAGCAGTTCTTC
-	TRBV18	TRBJ2-3	-	CASSPPSADPTDTQYF	TGTGCCAGCTCACCACCTTCAGCGGACCCCACAGATACGCAGTATTTT
-	TRBV10-1	TRBJ1-5	-	CASSVRGIGQPQHF	TGCGCCAGCAGTGTTCGGGGGATCGGTCAGCCCCAGCATTTT
-	TRBV7-3	TRBJ2-5	TRBD1	CASSSLGGRALETQYF	TGTGCCAGCAGCTCCCTAGGGGGCAGGGCCTTAGAGACCCAGTACTTC
-	TRBV5-4	TRBJ2-7	TRBD1	CASSATGVAEQYF	TGTGCCAGCAGCGCGACAGGGGTTGCCGAGCAGTACTTC
-	TRBV7-2	TRBJ1-1	-	CASSRDIHMNTEAFF	TGTGCCAGCAGCCGGGACATTCACATGAACACTGAAGCTTTCTTT
-	TRBV25-1	TRBJ1-6	-	CASSVGALGSPLHF	TGTGCCAGCAGTGTGGGGGCGCTAGGTTCACCCCTCCACTTT
-	TRBV18	TRBJ1-1	-	CASSPLGQSNTEAFF	TGTGCCAGCTCACCACTAGGACAGAGTAACACTGAAGCTTTCTTT
-	TRBV5-6	TRBJ2-1	TRBD2	CASSLIRTRDEQFF	TGTGCCAGCAGCTTGATAAGGACTAGGGATGAGCAGTTCTTC
-	TRBV5-1	TRBJ2-1	-	CASSLVTDSLYNEQFF	TGCGCCAGCAGCTTGGTTACGGACAGTCTATACAATGAGCAGTTCTTC
-	TRBV6-6	TRBJ1-5	-	CASVKTQGRDQPQHF	TGTGCCAGCGTTAAAACCCAGGGAAGAGATCAGCCCCAGCATTTT
-	TRBV30	TRBJ1-2	-	CAWRGQQRYTF	TGTGCCTGGAGGGGGCAGCAGCGCTACACCTTC
-	TRBV28	TRBJ2-3	TRBD2	CASSLGGGGITDTQYF	TGTGCCAGCAGTTTAGGAGGCGGGGGTATCACAGATACGCAGTATTTT
-	TRBV5-1	TRBJ1-1	TRBD1	CASSPGTGNTEAFF	TGCGCCAGCAGCCCCGGGACAGGTAACACTGAAGCTTTCTTT
-	TRBV29-1	TRBJ1-2	TRBD1	CSAQDREYTF	TGCAGCGCCCAGGACAGGGAGTACACCTTC
few	TRBV5-5	TRBJ1-5	-	CASSLDRESRNQPQHF	TGTGCCAGCAGCTTGGACAGGGAGAGCCGCAATCAGCCCCAGCATTTT
few	TRBV12-3/TRBV12-4	TRBJ2-5	-	CASSWRHGETQYF	TGTGCCAGCAGTTGGCGGCATGGGGAGACCCAGTACTTC
-	TRBV6-2/TRBV6-3	TRBJ2-1	-	CASSQRPPYNEQFF	TGTGCCAGCAGTCAGCGACCGCCCTACAATGAGCAGTTCTTC
-	TRBV6-5	TRBJ1-2	-	CASSNTADYGYTF	TGTGCCAGCAGCAACACAGCGGACTATGGCTACACCTTC
-	TRBV12-3/TRBV12-4	TRBJ1-1	-	CASSPALAAFF	TGTGCCAGCAGTCCCGCCTTAGCAGCTTTCTTT
-	TRBV5-4	TRBJ1-2	TRBD1	CASSIPGTGINGYTF	TGTGCCAGCAGCATCCCCGGGACAGGGATTAATGGCTACACCTTC
few	TRBV11-2	TRBJ2-2	TRBD1	CASSLGRQGAGELFF	TGTGCCAGCAGCTTAGGCAGACAGGGGGCCGGGGAGCTGTTTTTT
-	TRBV28	TRBJ1-5	TRBD1	CASSQTGSVQPQHF	TGTGCCAGCAGTCAGACAGGGTCCGTTCAGCCCCAGCATTTT
-	TRBV7-2	TRBJ1-2	TRBD1	CASSLRQGAGGYTF	TGTGCCAGCAGCCTTAGACAGGGGGCGGGTGGCTACACCTTC
-	TRBV9	TRBJ1-1	TRBD1	CASSPTQGAGAIPAFF	TGTGCCAGCAGCCCGACCCAGGGGGCCGGCGCTATACCTGCTTTCTTT
-	TRBV7-3	TRBJ2-2	-	CASSLVSAGELFF	TGTGCCAGCAGTCTGGTCAGCGCCGGGGAGCTGTTTTTT
-	TRBV4-1	TRBJ1-2	-	CASSQEANRFYGYTF	TGCGCCAGCAGCCAAGAAGCGAACCGGTTCTATGGCTACACCTTC
-	TRBV4-1	TRBJ2-1	TRBD1	CASSPRGQGGDEQFF	TGCGCCAGCAGCCCCCGGGGACAGGGAGGCGATGAGCAGTTCTTC
-	TRBV6-5	TRBJ1-2	TRBD1	CASGRQGVNYGYTF	TGTGCCAGCGGGAGGCAGGGGGTTAACTATGGCTACACCTTC
-	TRBV6-6	TRBJ2-3	-	CASSYSHSTDTQYF	TGTGCCAGCAGTTACAGCCATAGCACAGATACGCAGTATTTT
-	TRBV19	TRBJ1-6	TRBD1	CASSIYSGQGNSPLHF	TGTGCCAGTAGTATTTATTCCGGACAGGGGAATTCACCCCTCCACTTT
few	TRBV15	TRBJ1-6	-	CATTGQYNSPLHF	TGTGCCACCACGGGACAATATAATTCACCCCTCCACTTT
-	TRBV18	TRBJ1-2	-	CASSPRGGDGYTF	TGTGCCAGCTCACCACGGGGGGGTGATGGCTACACCTTC
-	TRBV14	TRBJ2-7	TRBD1	CASSRSLGGQGYLEQYF	TGTGCCAGCAGCCGCAGTCTGGGGGGACAGGGTTATCTCGAGCAGTACTTC
-	TRBV11-3	TRBJ2-1	TRBD1	CASSLGQGHYNEQFF	TGTGCCAGCAGCCTGGGACAGGGACACTACAATGAGCAGTTCTTC
-	TRBV30	TRBJ2-2	TRBD2	CAWTTGGDYTGELFF	TGTGCCTGGACCACCGGGGGGGACTACACCGGGGAGCTGTTTTTT
-	TRBV6-5	TRBJ2-7	TRBD1	CASIRQGSSYEQYF	TGTGCCAGCATTAGACAGGGGAGCTCCTACGAGCAGTACTTC
-	TRBV18	TRBJ2-5	-	CASSQTGGETQYF	TGTGCCAGCTCACAAACAGGAGGGGAGACCCAGTACTTC
-	TRBV5-1	TRBJ2-7	-	CASSLMASYEQYF	TGCGCCAGCAGCTTGATGGCCTCCTACGAGCAGTACTTC
-	TRBV6-6	TRBJ2-1	TRBD1	CASIPSGTGGRNEQFF	TGTGCCAGCATTCCGTCCGGGACAGGGGGACGTAATGAGCAGTTCTTC
once	TRBV11-3	TRBJ2-1	TRBD2	CASSGGGTSGNEQFF	TGTGCCAGCAGCGGCGGGGGAACTTCAGGCAATGAGCAGTTCTTC
-	TRBV7-8	TRBJ2-2	-	CASSLYGGELFF	TGTGCCAGCAGCTTGTACGGCGGGGAGCTGTTTTTT
-	TRBV28	TRBJ2-1	TRBD2	CASRDTSGGADQFF	TGTGCCAGCAGGGACACTAGCGGGGGGGCCGATCAGTTCTTC
-	TRBV27	TRBJ1-1	-	CASSPFGSTEAFF	TGTGCCAGCAGTCCCTTTGGGAGCACTGAAGCTTTCTTT
-	TRBV2	TRBJ1-5	-	CASRSGAGSNQPQHF	TGTGCCAGCAGGAGCGGGGCCGGTAGCAATCAGCCCCAGCATTTT
-	TRBV5-8	TRBJ1-6	-	CASSLAHTHNSPLHF	TGTGCCAGCAGCTTGGCGCACACCCATAATTCACCCCTCCACTTT
-	TRBV30	TRBJ1-2	-	CAWSVVNRAVF	TGTGCCTGGAGTGTAGTTAACAGGGCAGTCTTC
-	TRBV7-3	TRBJ2-1	-	CASSLYGTEQFF	TGTGCCAGCAGCTTATATGGCACTGAGCAGTTCTTC